The rows below give T cell receptor beta chains drawn from one sample of a study of blood T cells in healthy people across ages. A single record per CDR3 protein comes from TCRdb applying MiXCR to the 5' RACE reads. The sample gives approximately 800,000 distinct CDR3 sequences, about three fifths of which show up once; roughly 22% is in the top ten. Sequencing used blood. These receptors all come from a man aged 25-40 years in good health. Each CDR3 is given with its conserved first and last residue. A D gene is named only where the DNA matches it firmly. Clone size appears in some rows only: once, few, many, or a class for an expanded clone.

j_call clone_size d_call v_call cdr3_length cdr3_aa cdr3_nt
TRBJ1-2 NA NA TRBV7-9 13 CASSLGAAGGYTF TGTGCCAGCAGCTTAGGGGCGGCCGGAGGCTACACCTTC
TRBJ1-5 NA NA TRBV5-1 14 CASSLDGANQPQHF TGCGCCAGCAGCCTCGACGGTGCCAATCAGCCCCAGCATTTT
TRBJ2-7 many NA TRBV6-2/TRBV6-3 13 CASSYGGTYEQYF TGTGCCAGCAGTTACGGCGGAACCTACGAGCAGTACTTC
TRBJ1-2 NA TRBD1 TRBV2 14 CASSGDRGAYGYTF TGTGCCAGCAGTGGAGACAGGGGCGCCTATGGCTACACCTTC
TRBJ1-2 NA NA TRBV20-1 13 CSARWGENYGYTF TGCAGTGCTAGGTGGGGGGAGAACTATGGCTACACCTTC
TRBJ2-1 NA NA TRBV27 13 CASSLRAYNEQFF TGTGCCAGCAGTTTGAGGGCTTACAATGAGCAGTTCTTC
TRBJ2-7 many TRBD2 TRBV20-1 14 CSARVGSGLYEQYF TGCAGTGCTAGAGTGGGTAGCGGGCTCTACGAGCAGTACTTC
TRBJ1-4 NA NA TRBV29-1 13 CSAAGVNNEKLFF TGCAGCGCCGCAGGGGTGAATAATGAAAAACTGTTTTTT
TRBJ1-6 once NA TRBV13 14 CASSPAGAHSPLHF TGTGCCAGCAGCCCCGCCGGGGCCCATTCACCCCTCCACTTT
TRBJ2-1 NA NA TRBV20-1 11 CSGESYNEQFF TGCAGTGGAGAGTCCTACAATGAGCAGTTCTTC